The present T cell receptor beta chain was sequenced within a study of cytomegalovirus exposure and HLA in healthy donors. Study-wide results and limits: A later analysis showed TCR association rates differing by HLA locus, peaking at DRB1 and lowest at HLA-C.

About this clone: Its antigen is unidentified.

The CDR3 is 14 residues long. The germline V gene encodes CDR1 SGHNT and CDR2 YYREEE (reference sequence). V lost 4 bases and J 3 bases, leaving 14 bases between the germline ends. Though nominally healthy at sampling, donors likely had unrecorded immune exposures. Amplification used 60 Vbeta primers and 13 Jbeta primers. Using immunoSEQ multiplex PCR, the repertoire was profiled, and TCRdb retains in-frame clones only, with some absent. The table includes about 120,000 clones, roughly 85% detected once. This chain links TRBV5-4 with TRBJ2-7; D perhaps matches TRBD1 (6 bases). What was sequenced was PBMCs. The sequence was obtained from a woman in her forties in good health and CMV-seropositive. CDR3 sequence: CASSPNRDNYEQYF. The CDR3 DNA is TGTGCCAGCAGCCCAAACCGGGACAACTACGAGCAGTACTTC.